This TCR beta chain was retrieved from a study of blood T cell repertoires in COVID-19 (dated by TCRdb to about 2020). Broadly, across the study: Samples covering the acute and convalescent phases of COVID-19 were provided by collaborators in the United States, Italy and Spain. The repertoires were made available in a free public database intended to serve as a resource for research on the immune response to SARS-CoV-2. Sample metadata almost always included a de-identified subject ID, COVID-19 status, age in years and sex. Deeply sampled blood TCRbeta repertoires from subjects exposed to, actively infected with, or recovered from COVID-19 were included in the dataset. Samples were obtained from the ongoing ImmuneRACE study (first 160 participants) and from about 1,300 subjects provided by 6 global collaborators. Where available, HLA class I and class II types were taken from metadata supplied by the sample provider and were not determined by assay-based typing. The material from the prospective study consisted of cDNA or gDNA derived from T cells, B-cell-depleted T cells, or PBMCs. Overall study results and their limits: The amount of clinical and demographic metadata varied by source and participant and was provided uncurated.

TCRbeta CDR3 regions were amplified from genomic DNA using the immunoSEQ Assay, a bias-controlled multiplex PCR. As for how the authors treated the data: The number of nucleated cells in each sample was estimated by amplification of reference gene primers within the assay. To quantify the absolute abundance of each unique TCRbeta CDR3 rearrangement, sequence reads were collapsed and filtered. For each sample, productive Simpson clonality was calculated as the square root of Simpson's diversity index across productive rearrangements. Not all clones reach the TCRdb copy of this immuneACCESS table, which keeps in-frame sequences only. Checked studies attribute under half of the gap to unresolved V genes and leave the rest unexplained. From that table come the V and J calls and clone size; the DNA was used to work out D and trimming. This sample has tens of thousands of clones in its table, and more than 80% of those were observed once. 13% to 15% of the sample is held by the ten biggest clonotypes.

Notes on this clone: The specificity of this receptor is unknown. No clone much larger than this one lies a single base away; base qualities are absent.

The collaborating institutions used their own protocols to collect whole blood in K2EDTA tubes. For TCRbeta analysis, collaborators shipped samples as frozen whole blood, isolated PBMCs, or DNA extracted from either of those sample types. The CDR3 contains 17 residues, cysteine and phenylalanine counted. Of all the DNA, just the CDR3 is kept, 51 bases in frame from base 1. The junction shows trimming of 3 bases on V and 7 bases on J, and the gene matches do not reach 13 bases of it. The germline V gene supplies CDR1 SGHDT and CDR2 YYEEEE. This TCR derives from a human donor with active COVID-19. The donor label of this sample is uncertain. Recombination linked TRBV5-6 to TRBJ2-3; 11 junctional bases match TRBD1. Input material: peripheral blood. The CDR3 here reads CASSSGPGQGVVYTQYF. In nucleotides, the sequence is TGTGCCAGCAGCTCAGGGCCGGGACAGGGGGTAGTGTATACGCAGTATTTT.